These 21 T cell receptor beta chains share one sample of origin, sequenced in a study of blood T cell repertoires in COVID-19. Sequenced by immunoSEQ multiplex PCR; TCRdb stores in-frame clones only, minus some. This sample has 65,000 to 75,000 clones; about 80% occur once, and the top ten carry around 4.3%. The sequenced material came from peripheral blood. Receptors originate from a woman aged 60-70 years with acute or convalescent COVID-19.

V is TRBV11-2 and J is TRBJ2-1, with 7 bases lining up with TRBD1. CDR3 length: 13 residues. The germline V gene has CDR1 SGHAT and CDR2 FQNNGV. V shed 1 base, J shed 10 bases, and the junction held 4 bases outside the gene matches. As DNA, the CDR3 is TGTGCCAGCAGCTTAGTACGAGGGGGCGAGCAGTTCTTC. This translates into CASSLVRGGEQFF.

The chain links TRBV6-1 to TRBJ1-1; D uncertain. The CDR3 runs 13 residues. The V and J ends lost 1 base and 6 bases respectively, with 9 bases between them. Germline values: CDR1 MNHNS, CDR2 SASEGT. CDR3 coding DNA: TGTGCCAGCAGTGAAGTGGCGGCATCTGAAGCTTTCTTT. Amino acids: CASSEVAASEAFF.

This CDR3 is CASSSRQGNTEAFF. In DNA form, the CDR3 reads TGTGCCAGCAGCTCCCGACAGGGAAACACTGAAGCTTTCTTT. V usage is TRBV9 and J usage is TRBJ1-1; TRBD1 agrees at 7 bases. In germline, CDR1 is SGDLS, CDR2 YYNGEE. V lost 4 bases to trimming and J lost 2 bases; unmatched junction nucleotides: 5. This CDR3 spans 14 amino acids.

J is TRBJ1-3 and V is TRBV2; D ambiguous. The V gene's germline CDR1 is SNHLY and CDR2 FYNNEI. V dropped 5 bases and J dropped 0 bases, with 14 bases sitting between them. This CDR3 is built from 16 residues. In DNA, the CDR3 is TGTGCCAGCAGTTCACGAGACGGGAACTCTGGAAACACCATATATTTT. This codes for CASSSRDGNSGNTIYF.

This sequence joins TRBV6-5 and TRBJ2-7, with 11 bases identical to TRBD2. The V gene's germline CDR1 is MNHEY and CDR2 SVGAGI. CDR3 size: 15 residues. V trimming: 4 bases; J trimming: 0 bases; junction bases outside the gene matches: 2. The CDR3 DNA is TGTGCCAGCAGTTCTAGCGGGGGGAGCTCCTACGAGCAGTACTTC. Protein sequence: CASSSSGGSSYEQYF.

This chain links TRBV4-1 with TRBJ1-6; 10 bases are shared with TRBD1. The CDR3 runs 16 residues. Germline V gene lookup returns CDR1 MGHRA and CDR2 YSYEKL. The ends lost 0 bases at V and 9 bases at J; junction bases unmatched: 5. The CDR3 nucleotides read TGCGCCAGCAGCCAAGAACCGGGACAGGGGCTTTCACCCCTCCACTTT. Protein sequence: CASSQEPGQGLSPLHF.

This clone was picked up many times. The CDR3 DNA follows: TGTGCCAGCAGTGAACAGGGCCGGCTCTATGGCTACACCTTC. Residues: CASSEQGRLYGYTF. This chain uses TRBV2 with TRBJ1-2, with D tentatively TRBD1 (5 bases). Germline V lookup: CDR1 SNHLY, CDR2 FYNNEI. The CDR3 consists of 14 residues. Trimming took off 2 bases at V and 4 bases at J, with 11 bases between the two ends.

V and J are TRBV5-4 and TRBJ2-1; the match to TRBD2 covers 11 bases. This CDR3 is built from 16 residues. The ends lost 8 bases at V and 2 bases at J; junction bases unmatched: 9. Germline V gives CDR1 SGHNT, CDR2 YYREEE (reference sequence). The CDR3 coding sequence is TGTGCCAGTCGAGCTTGGGGACTAGCGGCCTACAATGAGCAGTTCTTC. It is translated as CASRAWGLAAYNEQFF.

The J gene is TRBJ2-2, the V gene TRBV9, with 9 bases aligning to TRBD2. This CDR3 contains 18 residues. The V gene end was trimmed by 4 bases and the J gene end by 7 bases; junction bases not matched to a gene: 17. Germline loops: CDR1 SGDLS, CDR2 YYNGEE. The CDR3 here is CASSRGLRTSAGGGELFF. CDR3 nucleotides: TGTGCCAGCAGCCGGGGTTTGAGGACTAGCGCGGGTGGCGGGGAGCTGTTTTTT.

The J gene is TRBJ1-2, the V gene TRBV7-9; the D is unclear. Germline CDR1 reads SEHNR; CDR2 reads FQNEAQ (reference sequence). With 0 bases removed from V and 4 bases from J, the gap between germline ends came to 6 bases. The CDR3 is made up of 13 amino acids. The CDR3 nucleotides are TGTGCCAGCAGCTTAGCTCTATCCTATGGCTACACCTTC. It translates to CASSLALSYGYTF.

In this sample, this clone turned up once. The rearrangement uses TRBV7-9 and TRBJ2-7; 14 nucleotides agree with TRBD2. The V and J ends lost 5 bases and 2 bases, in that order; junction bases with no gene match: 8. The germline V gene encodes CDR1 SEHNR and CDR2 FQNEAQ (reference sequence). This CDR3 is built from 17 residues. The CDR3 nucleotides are TGTGCCAGCAGCCCTCCGGGACTAGCGGGGGAGACCTACGAGCAGTACTTC. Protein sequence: CASSPPGLAGETYEQYF.

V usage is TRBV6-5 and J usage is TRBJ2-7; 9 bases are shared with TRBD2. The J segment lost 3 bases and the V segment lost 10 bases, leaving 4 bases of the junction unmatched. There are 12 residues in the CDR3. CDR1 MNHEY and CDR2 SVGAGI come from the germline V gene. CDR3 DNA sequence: TGTGCCACCCTAGCGGGGAACTACGAGCAGTACTTC. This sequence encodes CATLAGNYEQYF.

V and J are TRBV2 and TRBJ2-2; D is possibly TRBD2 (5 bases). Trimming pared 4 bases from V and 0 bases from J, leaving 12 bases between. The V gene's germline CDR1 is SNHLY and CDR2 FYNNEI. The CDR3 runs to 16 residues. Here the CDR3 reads CASSAVAITNTGELFF. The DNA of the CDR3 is TGTGCCAGCAGTGCAGTAGCGATCACGAACACCGGGGAGCTGTTTTTT.

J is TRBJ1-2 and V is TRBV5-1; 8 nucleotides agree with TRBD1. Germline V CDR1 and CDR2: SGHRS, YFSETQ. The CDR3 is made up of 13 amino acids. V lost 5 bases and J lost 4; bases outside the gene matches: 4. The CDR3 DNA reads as TGCGCCAGCAGTAGGGGACAGGCCTATGGCTACACCTTC. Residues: CASSRGQAYGYTF.

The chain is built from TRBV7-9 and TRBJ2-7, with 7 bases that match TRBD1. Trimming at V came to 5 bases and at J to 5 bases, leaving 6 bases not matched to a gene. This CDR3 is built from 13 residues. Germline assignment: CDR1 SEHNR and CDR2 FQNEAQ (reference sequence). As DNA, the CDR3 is TGTGCCAGCAGCCGAGCTGGGACAGACGAGCAGTACTTC. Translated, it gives CASSRAGTDEQYF.

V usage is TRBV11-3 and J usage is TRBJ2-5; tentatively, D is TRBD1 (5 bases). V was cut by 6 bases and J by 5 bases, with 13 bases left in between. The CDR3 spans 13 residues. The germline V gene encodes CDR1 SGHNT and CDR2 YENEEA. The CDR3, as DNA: TGTGCCAGCAGTCGGAATTGGGGCGAGACCCAGTACTTC. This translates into CASSRNWGETQYF. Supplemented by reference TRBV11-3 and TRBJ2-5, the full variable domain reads EAGVVQSPRYKIIEKKQPVAFWCNPISGHNTLYWYLQNLGQGPELLIRYENEEAVDDSQLPKDRFSAERLKGVDSTLKIQPAELGDSAVYLCASSRNWGETQYFGPGTRLLVL.

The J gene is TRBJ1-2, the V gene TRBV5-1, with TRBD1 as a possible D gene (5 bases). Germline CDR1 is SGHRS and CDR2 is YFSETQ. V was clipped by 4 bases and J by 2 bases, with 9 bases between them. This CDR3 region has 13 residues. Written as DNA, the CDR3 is TGCGCCAGCAGCCAGGGAGGGAACTATGGCTACACCTTC. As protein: CASSQGGNYGYTF.

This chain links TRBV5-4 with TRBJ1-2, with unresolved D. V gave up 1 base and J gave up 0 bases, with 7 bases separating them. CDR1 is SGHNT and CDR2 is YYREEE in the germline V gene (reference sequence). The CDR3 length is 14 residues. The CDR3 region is CASSLSGSNYGYTF. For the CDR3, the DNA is TGTGCCAGCAGCTTGAGCGGTTCTAACTATGGCTACACCTTC.

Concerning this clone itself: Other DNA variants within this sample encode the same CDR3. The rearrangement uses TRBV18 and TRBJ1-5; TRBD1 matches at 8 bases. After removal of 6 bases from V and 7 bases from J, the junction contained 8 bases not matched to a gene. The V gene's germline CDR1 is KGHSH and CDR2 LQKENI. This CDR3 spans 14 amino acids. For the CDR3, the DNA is TGTGCCAGCTCTCTTGGACAGGGTAGGCAGCCCCAGCATTTT. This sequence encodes CASSLGQGRQPQHF.

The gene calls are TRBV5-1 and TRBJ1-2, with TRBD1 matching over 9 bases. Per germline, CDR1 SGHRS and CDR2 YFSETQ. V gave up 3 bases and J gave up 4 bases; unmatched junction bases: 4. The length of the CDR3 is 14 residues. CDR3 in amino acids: CASSSGQGSYGYTF. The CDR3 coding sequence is TGCGCCAGCAGCTCAGGACAGGGGTCCTATGGCTACACCTTC.

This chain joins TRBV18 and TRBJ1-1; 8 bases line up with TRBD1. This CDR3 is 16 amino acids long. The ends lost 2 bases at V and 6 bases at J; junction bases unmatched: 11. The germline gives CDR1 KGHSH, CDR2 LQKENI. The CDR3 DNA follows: TGTGCCAGCTCACCAAACCAGGGGGCGGGTCAAGCTGAAGCTTTCTTT. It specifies CASSPNQGAGQAEAFF.